Listed below are T cell receptor beta chains from one sample, sequenced in a study of CD8 T cells in ankylosing spondylitis. TCRdb reprocessed the 5' RACE reads with MiXCR, giving one entry per CDR3 protein. The sample lists roughly 700,000 distinct CDR3 sequences; 19% were seen once. The sample was blood, either unsorted or a sorted T cell fraction (not recorded which). The receptors derive from a male donor with ankylosing spondylitis. Both conserved end residues are part of each CDR3.

V | CDR3
TRBV30 | CAWSVGLTLGSSYNEQFF
TRBV6-5 | CASSYSTKGAFADTQYF
TRBV20-1 | CSAQEGGDTEAFF
TRBV6-4 | CASSDSPGASGTDTQYF
TRBV7-9 | CASRNGDNQPQHF
TRBV12-3/TRBV12-4 | CASSFRAGSNQPQHF
TRBV6-2/TRBV6-3 | CASSYSGRRNTEAFF
TRBV12-3/TRBV12-4 | CASVSRGNEQFF
TRBV20-1 | CSVGRDRGQDTQYF
TRBV4-1 | CASSHLVYNEQFF
TRBV4-1 | CASSQVAGGYEQYF
TRBV27 | CASKSPSAGRGYEQYF
TRBV29-1 | CSVGGGEQFF
TRBV12-3/TRBV12-4 | CASSRQGASETQYF
TRBV12-3/TRBV12-4 | CASSFFDALNNEQFF
TRBV7-9 | CASSLWDRYSYEQYF
TRBV12-3/TRBV12-4 | CASSFLLRTTLYEQFF
TRBV29-1 | CSAGGREYYNEQFF
TRBV12-3/TRBV12-4 | CASSLASRPETQYF
TRBV20-1 | CSASYHGQARSLTF
TRBV27 | CASSLSARHEQYF
TRBV6-1 | CASSDIAGGTDTQYF
TRBV14 | CASSHGGFSYNEQFF
TRBV5-5 | CASNSGGDNQPQHF
TRBV11-1 | CASSFRQYNEQFF
TRBV3-1 | CASSHHTGARESGANVLTF
TRBV27 | CASSLMEDQPQHF
TRBV12-3/TRBV12-4 | CASTLGNTEAFF
TRBV7-2 | CASSVETGFGEKLFF
TRBV12-3/TRBV12-4 | CASSVPSGANVLTF
TRBV11-2 | CASSLGVSLNQPQHF
TRBV12-3/TRBV12-4 | CASSFLKPNSPLHF
TRBV14 | CASSFLDTYNEQFF
TRBV28 | CAIRDRHYGYTF
TRBV11-2 | CASSNWDIYEQYF
TRBV20-1 | CSARDQRGNTEAFF
TRBV2 | CASSGGQGINQPQHF
TRBV7-2 | CASSPNTLAGADTQYF
TRBV28 | CASNPPGQVGYEQYF
TRBV3-1 | CASSQAIRGNAIYF
TRBV5-1 | CASSFTTGTPNEKLFF
TRBV30 | CAWSGQGGQPQHF
TRBV20-1 | CSARGSGSTTGELFF
TRBV6-2/TRBV6-3 | CASSYLPGPTEAFF
TRBV27 | CASSFSWGNEQYF
TRBV7-9 | CASSLERTGAGNTIYF
TRBV20-1 | CSARAEPGYEQYF
TRBV7-9 | CASSLSAGISYNEQFF
TRBV20-1 | CSATGLAGGKEETQYF
TRBV4-2 | CASSQTGTSVTYNEQFF
TRBV20-1 | CTVRRSAAEAFF
TRBV12-3/TRBV12-4 | CASSPSDSLSGANVLTF
TRBV19 | CASSPRWTETGELFF
TRBV7-2 | CASSTPGGAEAFF
TRBV5-6 | CASSLAANGWRYSSTDTQYF
TRBV3-1 | CASSPLAEAYNEQFF
TRBV5-1 | CASSLQGRKTTDTQYF
TRBV12-3/TRBV12-4 | CASSTIDTEAFF